These 24 T cell receptor beta chains originate from one sample sequenced in a study of blood T cells in healthy people across ages. Primed by a sample-barcoded 5' primer and a J-beta primer mix, a second PCR proceeded for roughly 7 to 12 cycles. TCRdb reprocessed the 5' RACE reads with MiXCR, giving one entry per CDR3 protein. The table has approximately 780,000 distinct CDR3 sequences, 25% to 30% seen once; the top ten hold approximately 2.9%. The same data also contributed to another study, on T cells of mothers and their children.

Material: blood. These receptors originate from a boy younger than 18 in good health.

As to this clonotype: The conserved phenylalanine or tryptophan normally closing the CDR3 is absent here, so this likely arose from a read error. V usage is TRBV28 and J usage is TRBJ2-5; 9 bases fit TRBD2. Germline CDR1 reads MDHEN; CDR2 reads SYDVKM. The CDR3 consists of 16 residues. Germline trimming cut 3 bases from V and 2 bases from J; bases unmatched to any gene: 7. The CDR3 here is CASSFPASGKQETQYV. The CDR3 coding sequence is TGTGCCAGCAGTTTCCCGGCTAGCGGGAAACAAGAGACCCAGTACGTC.

The CDR3 DNA sequence: TGCGCCAGCAGCTTGGTAGTTAACTATGGCTACACCTTC. Translating it yields CASSLVVNYGYTF. The J gene is TRBJ1-2, the V gene TRBV5-1, with no clear D. The length of the CDR3 is 13 residues. CDR1 and CDR2 from the germline V gene are SGHRS and YFSETQ. Trimming shortened V by 0 bases and J by 1 base, and 4 bases separated the two germline ends.

This clonotype was seen more than once but under ten times. This rearrangement joins TRBV7-9 to TRBJ2-5, with 9 bases matching TRBD1. The CDR3 is 15 residues long. The germline V gene has CDR1 SEHNR and CDR2 FQNEAQ (reference sequence). The ends lost 7 bases at V and 4 bases at J; junction bases unmatched: 10. CDR3 region: CASTILQGAGETQYF. CDR3 in DNA: TGTGCCAGCACCATATTACAGGGGGCCGGAGAGACCCAGTACTTC.

This chain connects TRBV5-1 to TRBJ2-7, with no clear D. V gave up 2 bases and J gave up 2 bases, with 11 bases separating them. The germline V gene has CDR1 SGHRS and CDR2 YFSETQ. CDR3 length: 14 amino acids. This CDR3 is CASSFGPKTYEQYF. The CDR3 coding sequence is TGCGCCAGCAGCTTTGGGCCAAAAACCTACGAGCAGTACTTC. Using reference TRBV5-1 and TRBJ2-7 for the parts outside the CDR3, the full variable domain is KAGVTQTPRYLIKTRGQQVTLSCSPISGHRSVSWYQQTPGQGLQFLFEYFSETQRNKGNFPGRFSGRQFSNSRSEMNVSTLELGDSALYLCASSFGPKTYEQYFGPGTRLTVT.

This clonotype has a single count. The chain recombines TRBV18 with TRBJ1-4; no reliable D call. V shed 0 bases and J shed 4 bases, with 9 bases lying between them. The germline gives CDR1 KGHSH, CDR2 LQKENI. The CDR3 covers 15 residues. The CDR3 is CASSPPNGFNEKLFF. CDR3 nucleotides: TGTGCCAGCTCACCACCGAATGGTTTTAATGAAAAACTGTTTTTT. Drawing the rest from reference TRBV18 and TRBJ1-4, the complete variable domain is NAGVMQNPRHLVRRRGQEARLRCSPMKGHSHVYWYRQLPEEGLKFMVYLQKENIIDESGMPKERFSAEFPKEGPSILRIQQVVRGDSAAYFCASSPPNGFNEKLFFGSGTQLSVL.

Only a few counts were recorded for this clonotype. The rearrangement uses TRBV28 and TRBJ2-4, with a weak D call TRBD2 (5 bases). CDR1 MDHEN and CDR2 SYDVKM come from the germline V gene. CDR3 length equals 13 residues. V was shortened by 5 bases and J by 7 bases, with 12 bases between the two germline ends. CDR3 sequence (DNA): TGTGCCAGCAGTACCTCGCGGAGGAACATTCAGTACTTC. Its translation is CASSTSRRNIQYF. The full variable domain, with the rest looked up from reference TRBV28 and TRBJ2-4, is DVKVTQSSRYLVKRTGEKVFLECVQDMDHENMFWYRQDPGLGLRLIYFSYDVKMKEKGDIPEGYSVSREKKERFSLILESASTNQTSMYLCASSTSRRNIQYFGAGTRLSVL.

The chain joins TRBV12-3 or TRBV12-4 to TRBJ1-1; TRBD1 might be the D (6 bases). CDR3 length: 16 amino acids. Trimming removed 2 bases from V and 1 base from J, with 14 bases in between. The CDR3 sequence is CASSLSNRARNTEAFF. In DNA form, the CDR3 reads TGTGCCAGCAGTTTATCGAACAGGGCCAGGAACACTGAAGCTTTCTTT.

The chain has TRBV18 and TRBJ2-1, with no clear D. Germline assignment: CDR1 KGHSH and CDR2 LQKENI. V gave up 3 bases and J gave up 7 bases, with 7 bases separating them. This CDR3 is built from 12 residues. The CDR3 DNA reads as TGTGCCAGCTCACCTTACGCAAATGAGCAGTTCTTC. Protein: CASSPYANEQFF.

This clonotype came up a few times. The junction differs from germline at one of its ends, possibly a read error. The chain joins TRBV20-1 to TRBJ2-3; 8 bases are shared with TRBD2. The CDR3 runs 13 residues. Germline V gene lookup returns CDR1 DFQATT and CDR2 SNEGSKA (reference sequence). CDR3 region: CSAGPSGGDTQCF. The CDR3 DNA reads as TGCAGTGCTGGCCCGAGCGGGGGAGATACGCAGTGTTTT.

The J gene is TRBJ2-3, the V gene TRBV4-1; D gene unclear. CDR3 length equals 16 residues. Between the trimmed V and J ends, which lost 0 bases and 7 bases, there was a span of 17 bases. Looked up from germline, CDR1 is MGHRA and CDR2 is YSYEKL. CDR3 region: CASSQEPNSAQNTQYF. Written as DNA, the CDR3 is TGCGCCAGCAGCCAAGAACCCAACTCCGCACAGAATACGCAGTATTTT.

V and J are TRBV2 and TRBJ2-3, with D perhaps being TRBD1 or TRBD2 (5 bases each). The V end lost 7 bases, the J end lost 3 bases, and 14 bases lay between the germline ends. CDR1 SNHLY and CDR2 FYNNEI come from the germline V gene. This CDR3 is built from 14 residues. The CDR3 reads CASKPYEGTDTQYF. In DNA form, the CDR3 reads TGTGCCAGCAAGCCCTATGAGGGGACAGATACGCAGTATTTT. The full variable domain, completed using reference TRBV2 and TRBJ2-3, is EPEVTQTPSHQVTQMGQEVILRCVPISNHLYFYWYRQILGQKVEFLVSFYNNEISEKSEIFDDQFSVERPDGSNFTLKIRSTKLEDSAMYFCASKPYEGTDTQYFGPGTRLTVL.

The chain joins TRBV20-1 to TRBJ2-1, with 7 bases lining up with TRBD2. With the DNA end fitting TRBJ2-7 better, the J assignment may be wrong. CDR1 is DFQATT and CDR2 is SNEGSKA in the germline V gene (reference sequence). The CDR3 runs to 13 residues. The CDR3 DNA reads TGCAGTGGTGTCAGGGTGGGACTAAGGGAGCAGTACTTC. Translation: CSGVRVGLREQYF.

V usage is TRBV20-1 and J usage is TRBJ2-1; 10 positions agree with TRBD2. Germline trimming cut 5 bases from V and 4 bases from J; bases unmatched to any gene: 5. This CDR3 has 14 residues. Germline assignment: CDR1 DFQATT and CDR2 SNEGSKA (reference sequence). The CDR3 sequence: CSASTSGDYNEQFF. The CDR3 DNA follows: TGCAGTGCTTCTACTAGCGGGGATTACAATGAGCAGTTCTTC.

The rearrangement joins TRBV5-5 to TRBJ1-5, with D possibly matching TRBD1 (6 bases). The CDR3 is 17 residues long. Trimming cost V 0 bases and J 0 bases, with 13 bases left between them. Per germline, CDR1 SGHKS and CDR2 YYEKEE (reference sequence). This CDR3 reads CASSLAGVRYSNQPQHF. CDR3 DNA sequence: TGTGCCAGCAGCTTGGCAGGGGTACGGTATAGCAATCAGCCCCAGCATTTT.

The chain couples TRBV20-1 to TRBJ2-3; 12 positions agree with TRBD2. CDR3 length: 15 amino acids. Germline CDR1 DFQATT, CDR2 SNEGSKA (reference sequence). V dropped 5 bases and J dropped 4; count of bases not matched to a gene: 7. The CDR3 coding sequence is TGCAGTGCTGGACGACTAGCGGGGGTCTCAGATACGCAGTATTTT. Residues: CSAGRLAGVSDTQYF.

The chain recombines TRBV20-1 with TRBJ2-5; 8 positions agree with TRBD2. The assigned J gene may be wrong: the sequence end matches TRBJ2-7 better. CDR3 size: 16 residues. Looked up from germline, CDR1 is DFQATT and CDR2 is SNEGSKA (reference sequence). The CDR3 nucleotides are TGCAGTGCCGGGCCTGGGACTAGGGATCCGGCCTACGAGCAGTACTTC. Amino acids: CSAGPGTRDPAYEQYF.

Note on this clonotype: One end of the junction is discordant with germline, which a read error may explain. The chain is built from TRBV27 and TRBJ1-1; D is ambiguous. The CDR3 contains 13 residues. From germline, CDR1 is MNHEY and CDR2 SMNVEV (reference sequence). The CDR3 here is CASSPRVNTGAFF. CDR3 DNA: TGTGCCAGCAGTCCGCGAGTGAACACTGGAGCTTTCTTT.

This clonotype has more than one count but fewer than ten. The CDR3 loop is CASSLDDYGYTF. CDR3 sequence (DNA): TGCGCCAGCAGCTTGGACGACTATGGCTACACCTTC. This chain links TRBV5-1 with TRBJ1-2; D is uncertain. The ends were cut back, 0 bases at V and 3 bases at J, with 3 bases in the middle. The CDR3 is 12 amino acids. Germline-derived CDR1 and CDR2 are SGHRS and YFSETQ.

A few counts support this clonotype. This chain uses TRBV5-1 with TRBJ2-1, with D hard to call. Per germline, CDR1 SGHRS and CDR2 YFSETQ. There are 14 residues in the CDR3. V was clipped by 2 bases and J by 6 bases, with 12 bases between them. The CDR3 bases are TGCGCCAGCAGCTTAGGCAATACGGGCAATGAGCAGTTCTTC. This translates into CASSLGNTGNEQFF.

This clonotype turned up a few times. The chain employs TRBV10-3 and TRBJ2-7, with D perhaps being TRBD1 or TRBD2 (6 bases each). The length of the CDR3 is 12 residues. The germline CDR1 and CDR2 sequences are ENHRY and SYGVKD. Trimming removed 7 bases at V and 6 bases at J, with 13 bases between. The DNA for the CDR3 is TGTGCCATCATCAGCAGGGGAGGCGAGCAGTACTTC. Encoded protein: CAIISRGGEQYF.

This clonotype was picked up many times. The rearrangement uses TRBV29-1 and TRBJ2-7, with D perhaps TRBD2 (7 bases). V was pared by 4 bases and J by 4 bases, with 17 bases between. This CDR3 has 14 residues. CDR1 and CDR2 (germline): SQVTM, ANQGSEA. CDR3 residues: CSVVSAGQAYEQYF. DNA of the CDR3: TGCAGCGTTGTCTCAGCGGGACAAGCTTACGAGCAGTACTTC.

V usage is TRBV7-2 and J usage is TRBJ1-1; a weak D match, TRBD1 (5 bases). CDR3 length equals 13 residues. V dropped 8 bases and J dropped 5 bases, with 15 bases sitting between them. Per germline, CDR1 SGHTA and CDR2 FQGNSA. The CDR3 DNA follows: TGTGCCAGCGGCGACAGTTTCGGGACTGAAGCTTTCTTT. It codes for CASGDSFGTEAFF.

The table lists this clonotype with a few counts. This sequence joins TRBV9 and TRBJ2-5; 12 bases agree with TRBD2. Germline V CDR1 and CDR2: SGDLS, YYNGEE. The V and J ends lost 0 bases and 1 base, in that order; junction bases with no gene match: 1. The CDR3 loop spans 16 amino acids. CDR3 sequence (DNA): TGTGCCAGCAGCGTAGGGGGACTAGCGGGCCAAGAGACCCAGTACTTC. Amino acids: CASSVGGLAGQETQYF.

The chain links TRBV28 to TRBJ2-1, with 11 bases lining up with TRBD2. V dropped 8 bases and J dropped 4; count of bases not matched to a gene: 4. The CDR3 is 14 residues long. The germline CDR1 and CDR2 sequences are MDHEN and SYDVKM. CDR3 sequence: CASVTSGGYNEQFF. The CDR3 DNA reads TGTGCCAGCGTCACTAGCGGGGGTTACAATGAGCAGTTCTTC.